This TCR beta chain stems from a study of CD8 T cells in ankylosing spondylitis (dated by TCRdb to 2015 to 2018). For the study in its entirety: The study profiled T cell receptor beta repertoires in healthy donors and ankylosing spondylitis patients to find disease-linked TCR variants. The whole study cohort included 108 healthy donors and 25 or so ankylosing spondylitis patients. Peripheral blood samples were taken, and synovial fluid was additionally collected from ankylosing spondylitis patients. Broad study findings and their caveats: Blood from ankylosing spondylitis patients appeared to be characterized by a TCR beta motif made up of under ten highly homologous amino acid variants. Some motif variants had previously been reported in the synovial fluid and blood of reactive arthritis patients, which suggests shared mechanisms of disease initiation. The disease-linked clones were reported to be significantly enriched in matched synovial fluid samples from ankylosing spondylitis patients. The disease-linked clones had a CD8+ phenotype and were found at relatively low frequencies in peripheral blood.

On this clonotype itself: The target of this receptor is not known. No much larger clone is present one base from it, and per-base qualities are unavailable.

The reads were generated on an Illumina HiSeq 2500. Quantitative 5'-RACE with molecular barcodes was the method used to prepare the TCR beta libraries. The authors' analysis ran thus. A new computational method based on a probabilistic model of VDJ rearrangement was used to identify disease-linked TCR variants. TCRdb reprocessing: public reads trimmed at Q25 with fastp, clones called with MiXCR, in-frame beta chains kept. Each CDR3 protein appears once, grouped with its most common genes and DNA. The V and J calls reflect TCRdb's pipeline rather than the authors' work. The sample table holds under 450,000 distinct CDR3 sequences, of which 20% were seen once. The top ten constitute about an eighth of the sample. Taken from cysteine to phenylalanine, the CDR3 has 16 residues. Only the CDR3 portion is preserved as DNA: 48 bases, with reading frame beginning at the first base. V trim: 0 bases; J trim: 7 bases; unmatched bases: 10. The germline V gene specifies MGHRA as CDR1 and YSYEKL as CDR2.

The V and J segments used are TRBV4-1 and TRBJ2-7, and TRBD1 aligns with 9 junction nucleotides. The sequencing input was blood, either unsorted or a sorted T cell fraction (not recorded which). The TCR sequence derives from a male donor with ankylosing spondylitis or in good health (not recorded which). The DNA is TGCGCCAGCAGCCAAGATCCCGGACAGGGGTCTCGGGAGCAGTACTTC. This sequence encodes CASSQDPGQGSREQYF.